What follows is one T cell receptor beta chain and its context. No antigen is known for it. The sample is drawn from a study of cytomegalovirus exposure and HLA in healthy donors. Across the whole study: There were nearly 120 million unique TCR beta sequences, drawn from approximately 180 million T cells, in an earlier analysis. Broader study findings: The classifier reportedly diagnosed cytomegalovirus status with high specificity and sensitivity. V- and J-gene trimming of TCR beta was linked (in a later analysis) to a missense DCLRE1C variant. An analysis that came later showed most CMV-associated TCR beta chains appearing HLA-restricted.

This CDR3 comprises 16 residues. Per germline, CDR1 SGHTA and CDR2 FQGNSA. V gave up 5 bases and J gave up 2 bases; unmatched junction bases: 8. The study ran its PCR with 60 Vbeta and 13 Jbeta primers. Only in-frame clones appear in the TCRdb table, and some are missing; sequencing was by immunoSEQ multiplex PCR. Counted here are roughly 160,000 clones, 70% to 80% occurring once; the ten biggest clones make up under 1.5%. Sample: PBMCs. The sequence derives from a man in his sixties in good health and CMV-seronegative. The chain links TRBV7-2 to TRBJ2-2; 7 positions agree with TRBD2. The CDR3 here is CASSLLSGINTGELFF. The CDR3 DNA reads TGTGCCAGCAGCCTATTAAGCGGGATTAACACCGGGGAGCTGTTTTTT.